What follows describes a single TCR beta chain. Assay: immunoSEQ multiplex PCR; the TCRdb copy retains only in-frame clones and omits some. This table has around 59,000 clones, 70% to 80% appearing once. With 5 bases clipped from V and 1 base from J, the junction kept 3 bases outside the gene matches. Germline CDR1 and CDR2: SGDLS and YYNGEE. This CDR3 contains 15 residues. This entry comes from a study of radiotherapy plus CTLA-4 blockade in lung cancer. Whole-study context: In 18% of patients, objective responses were seen; approximately 34% had disease control.

The specimen was peripheral blood, collected from a patient treated with radiotherapy plus ipilimumab. The chain recombines TRBV9 with TRBJ2-1; 10 bases map to TRBD1. The TCR originated in a human donor with non-small cell lung cancer whose response to radiotherapy plus ipilimumab could not be evaluated. CDR3 DNA: TGTGCCAGCAGGAGACAGGGGGCTTCCTACAATGAGCAGTTCTTC. Protein: CASRRQGASYNEQFF.